Sequencing of this T cell receptor (beta chain) was carried out in a study of pediatric ulcerative colitis. Points from the study as a whole: Total lymphocyte DNA, not sorted subsets, was the template. Clonal expansions reduced rectal repertoire diversity in acute severe colitis. Blood samples from a couple of patients yielded substantially fewer templates and were excluded from blood-rectal overlap analysis.

Sequencing used immunoSEQ multiplex PCR; TCRdb keeps in-frame clones, though not all of them. The data show some 40,000 clones, 65% to 80% seen once. J lost 2 bases, V lost 4 bases, and 7 bases had no gene match. From germline, CDR1 is ENHRY and CDR2 SYGVKD. The length of the CDR3 is 15 residues. Points on this clone: The antigen remains unidentified.

Rectal tissue came from one to two pinch biopsies taken at colonoscopy. The source of this sequence is a boy younger than 18 with severe ulcerative colitis. The sequencing input was gut tissue. The V gene is TRBV10-3, the J gene TRBJ2-7; TRBD1 matches 8 bases. In nucleotides, the CDR3 is TGTGCCATCAGTGGAATTCAGGGGGCCACCTACGAGCAGTACTTC. This encodes CAISGIQGATYEQYF.